This T cell receptor (beta chain) was documented in a study of blood T cell repertoires in COVID-19 (dated by TCRdb to about 2020). Turning to the overall study: Collaborator samples came from the United States, Italy and Spain and covered acute and convalescent phases of COVID-19. The prospective study material was composed of cDNA or gDNA derived from T cells, B-cell-depleted T cells, or PBMCs. The repertoires were made available in a free public database intended to serve as a resource for research on the immune response to SARS-CoV-2. The samples were drawn from the first 160 participants of the ongoing ImmuneRACE study and from 1,200 or so subjects provided by 6 global collaborators. The sample metadata nearly always contained a de-identified subject ID, COVID-19 status, age in years and sex. Where available, HLA class I and class II types were taken from metadata supplied by the sample provider and were not determined by assay-based typing. Deeply sampled blood TCRbeta repertoires from subjects exposed to, actively infected with, or recovered from COVID-19 were included in the dataset.

TCRbeta CDR3 regions were amplified from genomic DNA using the immunoSEQ Assay, a bias-controlled multiplex PCR. The paper's processing steps were these. The number of nucleated cells in each sample was estimated from the amplification of reference gene primers within the assay. To quantify the absolute abundance of each unique TCRbeta CDR3 rearrangement, sequence reads were collapsed and filtered. For each sample, productive Simpson clonality was calculated as the square root of Simpson's diversity index across productive rearrangements. TCRdb obtained this table from immuneACCESS and retained in-frame rearrangements with V and J assigned. These tables miss some clones; where compared with another copy, unresolved V genes account for less than half of the shortfall, and the remainder is unexplained. Clone size and V and J calls were adopted from that table, with D and trimming inferred from the DNA. The sample data list under 95,000 clones, and 75% to 90% of these were observed just once. Together, the top ten hold 9.5% to 12% of the sample.

Points the paper makes about the study in general: Clinical and demographic metadata were provided uncurated, with the amount varying by source and participant.

For this clone: No cognate antigen has been identified for it. Base quality data are lacking; no much larger clone is found one base away.

The germline V gene yields LGHNA for CDR1 and YNFKEQ for CDR2. The CDR3, cysteine through phenylalanine, is 12 amino acids long. This entry keeps only the CDR3 DNA: 36 bases, framed from base 1. V loses 5 bases, J loses 5 bases, and the germline ends lie 9 bases apart. Whole blood was collected in K2EDTA tubes by collaborating institutions according to the institutions' own protocols. For TCRbeta analysis, collaborators shipped samples in one of three forms: frozen whole blood, isolated PBMCs, or DNA extracted from either of those sample types. The sample consisted of peripheral blood. The rearrangement joined TRBV4-2 to TRBJ1-2; tentative D gene TRBD1, with 5 bases matching. This receptor was identified in a human donor in a cohort sampled during active COVID-19. The DNA is TGTGCCAGCAGCTCGACAGTATATGGCTACACCTTC. Translated, it gives CASSSTVYGYTF.